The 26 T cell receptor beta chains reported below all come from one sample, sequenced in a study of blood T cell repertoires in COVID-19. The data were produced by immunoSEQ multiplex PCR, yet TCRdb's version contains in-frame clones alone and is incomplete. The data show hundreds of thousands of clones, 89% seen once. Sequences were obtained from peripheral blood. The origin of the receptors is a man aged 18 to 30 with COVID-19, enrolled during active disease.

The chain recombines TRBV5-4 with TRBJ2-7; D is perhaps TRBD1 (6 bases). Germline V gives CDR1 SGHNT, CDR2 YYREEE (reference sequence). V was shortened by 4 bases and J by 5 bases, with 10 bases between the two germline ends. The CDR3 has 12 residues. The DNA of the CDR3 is TGTGCCAGCAGCCGGGACATCCACGAGCAGTACTTC. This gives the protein CASSRDIHEQYF.

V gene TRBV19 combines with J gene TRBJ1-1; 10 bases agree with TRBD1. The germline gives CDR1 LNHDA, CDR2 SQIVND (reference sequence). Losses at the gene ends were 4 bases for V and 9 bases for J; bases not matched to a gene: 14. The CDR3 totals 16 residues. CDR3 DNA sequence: TGTGCCAGTAGTACCTGGACAGGGGGAGGGTCGGTGAAAGCTTTCTTT. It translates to CASSTWTGGGSVKAFF.

The CDR3 nucleotides read TGTGCCTGGAGCGGAGGGGTTCGGAGCGTTGCTGAGCAGTTCTTC. Amino acids: CAWSGGVRSVAEQFF. The genes are TRBV30 and TRBJ2-1; D is possibly TRBD2 (6 bases). This CDR3 has 15 amino acids. The V gene lost 3 bases and the J gene lost 9 bases, with 21 bases spanning the gap. Germline loops: CDR1 GTSNPN, CDR2 SVGIG (reference sequence).

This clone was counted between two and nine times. CDR3 sequence: CASSSSGQFF. The CDR3 nucleotides are TGTGCCAGCAGCTCATCCGGGCAGTTCTTC. The chain links TRBV13 to TRBJ2-1; D not certain. V lost 4 bases, J lost 12 bases, and 7 bases lay in between. The CDR3 covers 10 residues. CDR1 and CDR2 (germline): PRHDT, FYEKMQ (reference sequence).

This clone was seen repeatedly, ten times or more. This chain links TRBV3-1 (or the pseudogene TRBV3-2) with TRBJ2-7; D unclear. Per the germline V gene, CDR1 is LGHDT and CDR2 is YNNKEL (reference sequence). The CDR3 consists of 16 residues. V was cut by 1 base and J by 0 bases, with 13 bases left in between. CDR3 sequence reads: CASSQGQALSSYEQYF. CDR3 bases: TGTGCCAGCAGCCAAGGGCAGGCTCTGAGCTCCTACGAGCAGTACTTC.

CDR3 DNA: TGTGCCACCAGTGGAGGGGGACAGCCGAACACTGAAGCTTTCTTT. This codes for CATSGGGQPNTEAFF. This sequence joins TRBV24-1 and TRBJ1-1; the match to TRBD1 covers 7 bases. This CDR3 has 15 residues. V lost 5 bases and J lost 1; bases outside the gene matches: 6. Germline V gene sequence: CDR1 KGHDR, CDR2 SFDVKD.

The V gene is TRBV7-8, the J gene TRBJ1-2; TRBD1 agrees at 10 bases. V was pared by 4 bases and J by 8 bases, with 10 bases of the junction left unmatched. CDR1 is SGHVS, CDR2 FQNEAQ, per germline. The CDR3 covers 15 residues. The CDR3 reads CASSYRGQGLGGYTF. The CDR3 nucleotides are TGTGCCAGCAGCTACCGGGGACAGGGGTTGGGAGGCTACACCTTC.

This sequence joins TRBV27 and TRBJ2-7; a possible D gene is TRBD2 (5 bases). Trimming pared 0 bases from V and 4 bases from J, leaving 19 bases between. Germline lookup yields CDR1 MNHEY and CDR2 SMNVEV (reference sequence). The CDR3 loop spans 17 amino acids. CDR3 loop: CASSLSRARGLGYEQYF. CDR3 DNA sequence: TGTGCCAGCAGTTTATCGCGGGCTCGGGGTCTCGGGTACGAGCAGTACTTC.

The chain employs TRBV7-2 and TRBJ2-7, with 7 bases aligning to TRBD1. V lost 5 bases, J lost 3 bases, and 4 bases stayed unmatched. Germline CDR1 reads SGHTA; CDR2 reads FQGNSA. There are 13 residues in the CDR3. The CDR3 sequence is CASSRGTVYEQYF. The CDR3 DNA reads TGTGCCAGCAGCCGTGGGACAGTCTACGAGCAGTACTTC.

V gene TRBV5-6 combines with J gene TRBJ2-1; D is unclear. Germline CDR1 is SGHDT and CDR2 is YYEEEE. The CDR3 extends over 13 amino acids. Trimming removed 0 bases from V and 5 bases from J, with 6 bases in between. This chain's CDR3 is CASSLDLNNEQFF. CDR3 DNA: TGTGCCAGCAGCTTGGACTTGAACAATGAGCAGTTCTTC. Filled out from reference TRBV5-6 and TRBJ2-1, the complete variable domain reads DAGVTQSPTHLIKTRGQQVTLRCSPKSGHDTVSWYQQALGQGPQFIFQYYEEEERQRGNFPDRFSGHQFPNYSSELNVNALLLGDSALYLCASSLDLNNEQFFGPGTRLTVL.

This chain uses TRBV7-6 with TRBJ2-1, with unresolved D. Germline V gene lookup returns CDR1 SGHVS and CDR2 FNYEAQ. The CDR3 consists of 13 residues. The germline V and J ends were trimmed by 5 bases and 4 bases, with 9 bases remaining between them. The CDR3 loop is CASSPYLYNEQFF. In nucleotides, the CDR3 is TGTGCCAGCAGCCCCTATCTATACAATGAGCAGTTCTTC.

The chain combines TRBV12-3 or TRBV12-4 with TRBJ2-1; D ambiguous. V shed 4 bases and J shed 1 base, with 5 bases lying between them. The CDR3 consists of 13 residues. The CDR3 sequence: CASSSQSYNEQFF. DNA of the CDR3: TGTGCCAGCAGTTCCCAATCCTACAATGAGCAGTTCTTC.

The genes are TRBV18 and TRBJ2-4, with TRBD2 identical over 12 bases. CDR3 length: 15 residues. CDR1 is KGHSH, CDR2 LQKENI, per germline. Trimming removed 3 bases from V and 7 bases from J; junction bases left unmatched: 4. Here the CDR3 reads CASSPGLAGTNIQYF. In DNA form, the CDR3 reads TGTGCCAGCTCACCTGGACTAGCGGGGACTAACATTCAGTACTTC. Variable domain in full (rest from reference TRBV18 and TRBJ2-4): NAGVMQNPRHLVRRRGQEARLRCSPMKGHSHVYWYRQLPEEGLKFMVYLQKENIIDESGMPKERFSAEFPKEGPSILRIQQVVRGDSAAYFCASSPGLAGTNIQYFGAGTRLSVL.

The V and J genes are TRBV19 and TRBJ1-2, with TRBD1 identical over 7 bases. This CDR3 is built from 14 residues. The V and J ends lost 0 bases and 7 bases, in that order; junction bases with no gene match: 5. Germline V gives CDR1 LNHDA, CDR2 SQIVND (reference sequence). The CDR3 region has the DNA TGTGCCAGTAGTATAGATCCCGACAGGGTTGGCTACACCTTC. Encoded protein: CASSIDPDRVGYTF. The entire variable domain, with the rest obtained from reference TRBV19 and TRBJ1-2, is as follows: DGGITQSPKYLFRKEGQNVTLSCEQNLNHDAMYWYRQDPGQGLRLIYYSQIVNDFQKGDIAEGYSVSREKKESFPLTVTSAQKNPTAFYLCASSIDPDRVGYTFGSGTRLTVV.

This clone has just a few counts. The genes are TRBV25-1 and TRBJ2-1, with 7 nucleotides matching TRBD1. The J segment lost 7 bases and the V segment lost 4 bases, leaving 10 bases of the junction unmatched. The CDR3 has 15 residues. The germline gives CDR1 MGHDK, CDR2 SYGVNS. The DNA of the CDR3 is TGTGCCAGCAGTGCGGTCCAGGGGGATTGGAATGAGCAGTTCTTC. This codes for CASSAVQGDWNEQFF.

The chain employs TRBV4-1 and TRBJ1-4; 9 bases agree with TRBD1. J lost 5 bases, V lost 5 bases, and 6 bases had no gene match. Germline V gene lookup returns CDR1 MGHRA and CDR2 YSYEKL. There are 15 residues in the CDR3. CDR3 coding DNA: TGCGCCAGCAGCTGGACCGGGACAGGGAATGAAAAACTGTTTTTT. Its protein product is CASSWTGTGNEKLFF.

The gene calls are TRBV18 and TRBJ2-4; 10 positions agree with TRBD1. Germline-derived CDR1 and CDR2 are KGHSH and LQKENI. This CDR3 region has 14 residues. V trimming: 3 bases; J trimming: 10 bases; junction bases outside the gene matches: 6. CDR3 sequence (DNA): TGTGCCAGCTCACCGGGACAGGGGAGGGGAATTCAGTACTTC. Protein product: CASSPGQGRGIQYF.

The CDR3 DNA reads TGTGCCAGCAGTTACCGAAAGGGGGGGGCGACTGAAGCTTTCTTT. It translates to CASSYRKGGATEAFF. The rearrangement links TRBV6-5 to TRBJ1-1; D is perhaps TRBD1 (6 bases). The CDR3 loop spans 15 amino acids. Trimming took 2 bases from V and 5 from J, leaving 15 bases between them. CDR1 is MNHEY, CDR2 SVGAGI, per germline.

The CDR3 DNA follows: TGTGCCAGCAGCCAAGACCAATTCACAGGGAGAAATCAGCCCCAGCATTTT. Its protein product is CASSQDQFTGRNQPQHF. This sequence joins TRBV4-2 and TRBJ1-5; TRBD1 is a possible D gene (6 bases). Germline loops: CDR1 LGHNA, CDR2 YNFKEQ. The CDR3 extends over 17 amino acids. The V gene lost 0 bases and the J gene lost 4 bases, with 16 bases spanning the gap.

CDR3 sequence reads: CAWTQGGYEQYF. In DNA form, the CDR3 reads TGTGCCTGGACTCAAGGCGGGTACGAGCAGTACTTC. The chain links TRBV30 to TRBJ2-7; tentative D call: TRBD2 (5 bases). Germline loops: CDR1 GTSNPN, CDR2 SVGIG (reference sequence). This CDR3 spans 12 amino acids. Trimming cost V 4 bases and J 4 bases, with 11 bases left between them.

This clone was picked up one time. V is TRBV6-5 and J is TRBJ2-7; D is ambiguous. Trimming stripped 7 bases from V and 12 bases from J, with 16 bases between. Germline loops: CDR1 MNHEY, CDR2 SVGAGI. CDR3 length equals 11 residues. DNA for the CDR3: TGTGCCAGCATCTCCGGAGAGAGCCGGTACTTC. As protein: CASISGESRYF.

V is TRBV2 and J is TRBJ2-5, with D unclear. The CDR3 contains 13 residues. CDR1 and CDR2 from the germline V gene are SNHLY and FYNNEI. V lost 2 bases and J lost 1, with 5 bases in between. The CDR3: CASSEIAQETQYF. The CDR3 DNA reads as TGTGCCAGCAGTGAAATAGCCCAAGAGACCCAGTACTTC.

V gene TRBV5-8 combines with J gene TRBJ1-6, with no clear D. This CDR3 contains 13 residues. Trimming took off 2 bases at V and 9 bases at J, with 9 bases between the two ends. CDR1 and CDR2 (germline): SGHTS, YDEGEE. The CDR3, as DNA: TGTGCCAGCAGCTTAGTGAGGGTTTCACCCCTCCACTTT. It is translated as CASSLVRVSPLHF. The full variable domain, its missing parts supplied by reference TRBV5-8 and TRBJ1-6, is EAGVTQSPTHLIKTRGQQATLRCSPISGHTSVYWYQQALGLGLQFLLWYDEGEERNRGNFPPRFSGRQFPNYSSELNVNALELEDSALYLCASSLVRVSPLHFGNGTRLTVT.

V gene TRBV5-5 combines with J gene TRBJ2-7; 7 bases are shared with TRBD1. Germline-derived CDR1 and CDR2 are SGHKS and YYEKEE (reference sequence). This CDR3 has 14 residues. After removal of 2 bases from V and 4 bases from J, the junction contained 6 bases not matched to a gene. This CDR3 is CASSLATGEYEQYF. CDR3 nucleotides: TGTGCCAGCAGCTTAGCAACAGGGGAGTACGAGCAGTACTTC. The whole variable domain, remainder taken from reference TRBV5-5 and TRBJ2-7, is DAGVTQSPTHLIKTRGQQVTLRCSPISGHKSVSWYQQVLGQGPQFIFQYYEKEERGRGNFPDRFSARQFPNYSSELNVNALLLGDSALYLCASSLATGEYEQYFGPGTRLTVT.

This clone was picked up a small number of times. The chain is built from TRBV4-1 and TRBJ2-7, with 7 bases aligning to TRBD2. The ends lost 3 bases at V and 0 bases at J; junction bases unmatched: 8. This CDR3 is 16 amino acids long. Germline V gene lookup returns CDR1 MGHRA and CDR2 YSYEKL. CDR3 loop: CASSQNLAASSYEQYF. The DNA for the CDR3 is TGCGCCAGCAGCCAGAACCTAGCGGCCAGCTCCTACGAGCAGTACTTC.

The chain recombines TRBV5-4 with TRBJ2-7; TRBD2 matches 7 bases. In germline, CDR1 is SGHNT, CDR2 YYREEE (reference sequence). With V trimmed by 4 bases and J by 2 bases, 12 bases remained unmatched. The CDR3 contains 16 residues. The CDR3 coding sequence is TGTGCCAGCAGCAACCGGCTGGGGGGGACGACCTACGAGCAGTACTTC. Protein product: CASSNRLGGTTYEQYF.